One sample yielded the 16 T cell receptor beta chains listed below, sequenced in a study of radiation and T cells in renal cell carcinoma. Regarding time point: blood 2 weeks post-SBRT. Treatment of the sample: 15 Gy SBRT to primary tumor, nephrectomy 4 weeks later. Sequencing used immunoSEQ multiplex PCR; TCRdb keeps in-frame clones, though not all of them. Of about 65,000 clones detected, around three quarters appear once; the ten largest clones hold less than 7.5%. The specimen was blood, collected from a patient whose treatment included radiotherapy and nephrectomy. The origin of the receptors is a man aged 55 to 70 with renal cell carcinoma.

The rearrangement uses TRBV10-1 and TRBJ2-2; D gene unclear. Per the germline V gene, CDR1 is WNHNN and CDR2 is SYGVQD (reference sequence). The CDR3 totals 14 residues. The V end was cut by 6 bases, the J end by 0 bases, with 8 bases between. The CDR3 sequence: CASSRHANTGELFF. CDR3 DNA: TGCGCCAGCAGCCGACACGCGAACACCGGGGAGCTGTTTTTT.

This chain uses TRBV10-2 with TRBJ1-2; D gene uncertain. The CDR3 sequence is 13 residues long. Trimming shortened V by 2 bases and J by 4 bases, and 8 bases separated the two germline ends. The germline V gene encodes CDR1 WSHSY and CDR2 SAAADI. CDR3 DNA sequence: TGCGCCAGCAGTGAGAGAGAGGCCTATGGCTACACCTTC. Translation gives CASSEREAYGYTF.

This clone was seen once. The chain joins TRBV11-3 to TRBJ2-7, with 8 bases matching TRBD1. The CDR3 extends over 15 amino acids. With V trimmed by 4 bases and J by 4 bases, 9 bases remained unmatched. Per the germline V gene, CDR1 is SGHNT and CDR2 is YENEEA. CDR3 DNA sequence: TGTGCCAGCAGCTCCGGGACAGGCGCCCCATACGAGCAGTACTTC. This encodes CASSSGTGAPYEQYF. The variable domain in full, with the rest retrieved from reference TRBV11-3 and TRBJ2-7, is EAGVVQSPRYKIIEKKQPVAFWCNPISGHNTLYWYLQNLGQGPELLIRYENEEAVDDSQLPKDRFSAERLKGVDSTLKIQPAELGDSAVYLCASSSGTGAPYEQYFGPGTRLTVT.

The chain couples TRBV7-2 to TRBJ1-6, with 7 bases that match TRBD1. Germline lookup yields CDR1 SGHTA and CDR2 FQGNSA. The V segment lost 4 bases and the J segment 7 bases; nucleotides outside the gene matches: 7. The CDR3 length is 15 residues. DNA of the CDR3: TGTGCCAGCAGCTCCAGACAGGGACTGAATTCACCCCTCCACTTT. This encodes CASSSRQGLNSPLHF.

This rearrangement joins TRBV7-2 to TRBJ2-5; possibly TRBD1 or TRBD2 for D (5 bases each). The V end was cut by 1 base, the J end by 7 bases, with 10 bases between. Per the germline V gene, CDR1 is SGHTA and CDR2 is FQGNSA. The CDR3 has 13 residues. The CDR3 spells CASSLGGSGTQYF. The CDR3 nucleotides are TGTGCCAGCAGCTTAGGGGGGAGCGGGACCCAGTACTTC.

The gene calls are TRBV27 and TRBJ1-1, with TRBD1 matching over 11 bases. This CDR3 is 15 amino acids long. Germline V gene data show CDR1 as MNHEY and CDR2 as SMNVEV (reference sequence). V lost 4 bases to trimming and J lost 7 bases; unmatched junction nucleotides: 8. The CDR3 DNA reads as TGTGCCAGCAGTTATAAAGGACAGGGGGCAGGTGAAGCTTTCTTT. This gives the protein CASSYKGQGAGEAFF.

This clone has just a few counts. V is TRBV6-1 and J is TRBJ2-1, with unresolved D. The CDR3 consists of 13 residues. The V and J ends lost 6 bases and 7 bases respectively, with 13 bases between them. Germline V gene sequence: CDR1 MNHNS, CDR2 SASEGT. The CDR3 DNA reads TGTGCCAGCAGCCTGAACGGGCAAAATGAGCAGTTCTTC. It translates to CASSLNGQNEQFF.

V usage is TRBV7-2 and J usage is TRBJ2-7; the match to TRBD2 covers 7 bases. V shed 3 bases and J 0 bases; nucleotides not matched to a gene: 2. CDR3 length: 14 residues. The germline V gene encodes CDR1 SGHTA and CDR2 FQGNSA. The CDR3 reads CASSFLADSYEQYF. Written as DNA, the CDR3 is TGTGCCAGCAGCTTTCTAGCGGACTCCTACGAGCAGTACTTC.

The V and J genes are TRBV6-1 and TRBJ1-1, with D uncertain. The CDR3 consists of 13 residues. V was clipped by 2 bases and J by 0 bases, with 4 bases between them. Germline CDR1 MNHNS, CDR2 SASEGT. The CDR3 DNA reads as TGTGCCAGCAGTGAATTAGTGAACACTGAAGCTTTCTTT. Translating gives CASSELVNTEAFF.

The rearrangement links TRBV7-9 to TRBJ1-6; no clear D. The V gene's germline CDR1 is SEHNR and CDR2 FQNEAQ (reference sequence). The V and J ends lost 8 bases and 12 bases respectively, with 14 bases between them. There are 12 residues in the CDR3. The chain's CDR3 is CASAKRHGPLHF. The CDR3 bases are TGTGCCAGCGCCAAGAGACACGGACCCCTCCACTTT.

The chain employs TRBV14 and TRBJ2-5; weak D call: TRBD2 (5 bases). Germline lookup yields CDR1 SGHDN and CDR2 FVKESK. The germline V and J ends were trimmed by 0 bases and 5 bases, with 13 bases remaining between them. The CDR3 extends over 15 amino acids. The CDR3 sequence: CASSQDHLAGETQYF. For the CDR3, the DNA is TGTGCCAGCAGCCAAGACCATCTAGCCGGCGAGACCCAGTACTTC.

This clone was counted once. The rearrangement joins TRBV5-1 to TRBJ1-2; a weak D match, TRBD1 (5 bases). Germline V gene lookup returns CDR1 SGHRS and CDR2 YFSETQ. The V gene lost 0 bases and the J gene lost 4 bases, with 10 bases spanning the gap. The CDR3 loop spans 14 amino acids. CDR3 protein: CASSLGGSSYGYTF. CDR3 nucleotides: TGCGCCAGCAGCTTGGGGGGGAGTAGCTATGGCTACACCTTC. The full variable domain, completed using reference TRBV5-1 and TRBJ1-2, is KAGVTQTPRYLIKTRGQQVTLSCSPISGHRSVSWYQQTPGQGLQFLFEYFSETQRNKGNFPGRFSGRQFSNSRSEMNVSTLELGDSALYLCASSLGGSSYGYTFGSGTRLTVV.

The chain combines TRBV10-3 with TRBJ1-2, with D possibly TRBD1 on 5 matching bases. This CDR3 comprises 14 residues. V lost 5 bases to trimming and J lost 1 base, with 11 bases between them. Looked up from germline, CDR1 is ENHRY and CDR2 is SYGVKD. The CDR3 DNA reads TGTGCCATCAGTCCCGGGACGGGTAACTATGGCTACACCTTC. Translated, it gives CAISPGTGNYGYTF.

The chain has TRBV14 and TRBJ2-7; 10 positions match TRBD2. Trimming took 7 bases from V and 0 from J; bases not matched to a gene: 3. This CDR3 spans 14 amino acids. Germline-derived CDR1 and CDR2 are SGHDN and FVKESK. DNA of the CDR3: TGTGCCAGCAACGGGACTAGCGTCTCCTACGAGCAGTACGTC. Protein: CASNGTSVSYEQYV.

J is TRBJ2-5 and V is TRBV7-2; the D gene is possibly TRBD1 (6 bases). The V gene's germline CDR1 is SGHTA and CDR2 FQGNSA. The CDR3 loop spans 15 amino acids. V was pared by 2 bases and J by 2 bases, with 12 bases between. The CDR3 region has the DNA TGTGCCAGCAGCTTACGGACAGATATACAAGAGACCCAGTACTTC. Translating it yields CASSLRTDIQETQYF.

V and J are TRBV5-1 and TRBJ2-7; possibly TRBD1 for D (8 bases). Germline V CDR1 and CDR2: SGHRS, YFSETQ. V dropped 0 bases and J dropped 6 bases, with 13 bases sitting between them. The CDR3 has 14 residues. The CDR3 here is CASSLEQGGSEQYV. The CDR3, as DNA: TGCGCCAGCAGCTTGGAACAGGGGGGGAGCGAGCAGTACGTC.